This T cell receptor (beta chain) was sequenced in a study of CD8 T cells in ankylosing spondylitis. Study-wide findings and caveats: One TCR beta motif, made up of eight or nine highly homologous variants, appeared characteristic of ankylosing spondylitis blood.

A remark on this clonotype: Its specificity is not known.

The CDR3 runs to 12 residues. V gave up 6 bases and J gave up 4 bases, with 9 bases separating them. Germline CDR1 is MNHEY and CDR2 is SVGAGI. Library preparation for TCR beta used quantitative 5'-RACE with molecular barcodes. One entry per CDR3 protein, called by TCRdb with MiXCR from the 5' RACE reads. The repertoire includes roughly 700,000 distinct CDR3 sequences, around 20% of them detected once, and under 20% sits in the top ten. This TCR derives from a male donor with ankylosing spondylitis. Sequenced sample: blood, either unsorted or a sorted T cell fraction (not recorded which). J is TRBJ1-2 and V is TRBV6-5; no clear D. CDR3: CASRDSTYGYTF. The CDR3 DNA is TGTGCCAGCAGAGACTCAACCTATGGCTACACCTTC.